This T cell receptor beta chain was sequenced for a study of CD8 T cells in Susac syndrome. Findings and limits, study-wide: The study identified roughly seventeen and five Susac-specific public clones in total CD8+ and CD8+ TEMRA repertoires. In Susac syndrome, CD8+ expansion was highest in TEMRA and active disease.

Sequencing targeted TCR beta in blood CD8+ and CD4+ T cells. TEMRA cells were FACS-enriched, unlike CD8+ and CD4+ T cells, which were negatively isolated. RNA amounts of about 0.45 to 1 ug underwent reverse transcription with random hexamers. MiXCR, applied by TCRdb to the immunoSEQ multiplex PCR reads, yields one record per CDR3 protein. This sample carries 150,000 to 200,000 distinct CDR3 sequences, 85% to 95% of them seen once, and the ten largest clones take about 0.15%. With respect to this clonotype: Antigen: not known.

The V gene lost 6 bases and the J gene lost 2 bases, with 17 bases spanning the gap. This CDR3 is built from 15 residues. The specimen was CD8+ T cells from PBMCs. This chain uses TRBV12-3 or TRBV12-4 with TRBJ2-7; D may match TRBD1 or TRBD2 (5 bases each). This clonotype was sampled from a human donor with Susac syndrome. Here the CDR3 DNA reads TGTGCCAGCAGCCCCCGGGACCGCCCTACCTACGAGCAGTACTTC. This gives the protein CASSPRDRPTYEQYF.